This TCR beta chain comes out of a study of blood T cell repertoires in COVID-19. Germline lookup yields CDR1 KGHDR and CDR2 SFDVKD. The CDR3 runs 14 residues. With 4 bases removed from V and 2 bases from J, the gap between germline ends came to 9 bases. Original handling: The assay estimated nucleated cells by amplifying reference gene primers. Method: immunoSEQ multiplex PCR; TCRdb's copy keeps in-frame clones and lacks some. V and J calls and clone size are those listed in that table; D and trimming were worked out from the DNA. The data contain hundreds of thousands of clones, 83% of them singletons.

The TCR comes from a woman aged 70-85 years with active or convalescent COVID-19. Sequenced input: peripheral blood. The V and J genes are TRBV24-1 and TRBJ2-3; tentatively, D is TRBD1 (6 bases). CDR3 amino acids: CATSEGHATDTQYF. CDR3 DNA sequence: TGTGCCACCAGTGAGGGACATGCCACAGATACGCAGTATTTT.